What follows are 27 T cell receptor beta chains derived from one specimen sequenced in a study of blood T cell repertoires in COVID-19. The assay was immunoSEQ multiplex PCR, and TCRdb's table has in-frame clones only and misses some. Here the sample spans about 120,000 clones, roughly 88% being singletons. The sequenced material came from peripheral blood. The receptors originated from a woman older than 75 with acute or convalescent COVID-19.

This chain links TRBV28 with TRBJ2-5, with unresolved D. Germline assignment: CDR1 MDHEN and CDR2 SYDVKM. Trimming stripped 4 bases from V and 1 base from J, with 7 bases between. CDR3 length equals 13 residues. Here the CDR3 DNA reads TGTGCCAGCAGTTCCGACACCCAAGAGACCCAGTACTTC. Its translation: CASSSDTQETQYF.

This chain joins TRBV11-3 and TRBJ2-5, with D unclear. Trimming pared 4 bases from V and 1 base from J, leaving 10 bases between. Germline values: CDR1 SGHNT, CDR2 YENEEA. This CDR3 spans 14 amino acids. The CDR3, as DNA: TGTGCCAGCAGCTCGGGTCGGAGCCAAGAGACCCAGTACTTC. Protein sequence: CASSSGRSQETQYF.

This chain links TRBV6-5 with TRBJ1-6, with D maybe TRBD1 (6 bases). Trimming took 7 bases from V and 8 from J, leaving 18 bases between them. CDR1 is MNHEY and CDR2 is SVGAGI in the germline V gene. The CDR3 has 15 amino acids. The CDR3 spells CASKLQGTNYSPLHF. Written as DNA, the CDR3 is TGTGCCAGCAAGCTACAGGGAACCAATTATTCACCCCTCCACTTT.

This clone has a handful of counts. J is TRBJ1-2 and V is TRBV18; 8 bases are shared with TRBD1. Germline V gives CDR1 KGHSH, CDR2 LQKENI. The CDR3 extends over 15 amino acids. Trimming took 6 bases from V and 5 from J; bases not matched to a gene: 11. Here the CDR3 reads CASSPGQGVRYGYTF. CDR3 nucleotides: TGTGCCAGCTCCCCCGGACAGGGAGTACGGTATGGCTACACCTTC.

The rearrangement joins TRBV24-1 to TRBJ2-1; 11 bases line up with TRBD1. V gave up 6 bases and J gave up 6 bases; unmatched junction bases: 6. Germline V lookup: CDR1 KGHDR, CDR2 SFDVKD. This CDR3 has 15 residues. CDR3 DNA: TGTGCCACCAGTAGGACAGGGGGCGCTTCCAATGAGCAGTTCTTC. Its protein product is CATSRTGGASNEQFF.

In this sample, this clone turned up a few times. This chain links TRBV5-6 with TRBJ2-3; D perhaps matches TRBD2 (7 bases). CDR1 and CDR2 from the germline V gene are SGHDT and YYEEEE. With 4 bases removed from V and 3 bases from J, the gap between germline ends came to 12 bases. This CDR3 is built from 14 residues. CDR3 bases: TGTGCCAGCAGCGAACAGGGAGGGACAGATACGCAGTATTTT. Translation: CASSEQGGTDTQYF.

This chain links TRBV28 with TRBJ2-7; no firm D call. Trimming shortened V by 2 bases and J by 3 bases, and 5 bases separated the two germline ends. The CDR3 is 12 residues long. Germline assignment: CDR1 MDHEN and CDR2 SYDVKM. This CDR3 reads CASSLTVYEQYF. DNA for the CDR3: TGTGCCAGCAGTTTAACAGTCTACGAGCAGTACTTC.

The chain carries TRBV27 and TRBJ1-1, with D possibly being TRBD1 (6 bases). This CDR3 has 14 residues. Germline values: CDR1 MNHEY, CDR2 SMNVEV (reference sequence). The ends were cut back, 3 bases at V and 0 bases at J, with 8 bases in the middle. CDR3 protein: CASSFRGMNTEAFF. For the CDR3, the DNA is TGTGCCAGCAGTTTCAGGGGAATGAACACTGAAGCTTTCTTT.

The V call is TRBV7-8, the J call TRBJ2-5; weak D call: TRBD2 (5 bases). With 1 base removed from V and 0 bases from J, the gap between germline ends came to 6 bases. Germline-derived CDR1 and CDR2 are SGHVS and FQNEAQ. The length of the CDR3 is 14 residues. The CDR3 loop is CASSLGEYQETQYF. The CDR3 DNA follows: TGTGCCAGCAGCTTAGGGGAGTACCAAGAGACCCAGTACTTC.

The rearrangement uses TRBV2 and TRBJ2-7; D possibly corresponds to TRBD2 (7 bases). The V gene lost 0 bases and the J gene lost 4 bases, with 13 bases spanning the gap. CDR1 and CDR2 (germline): SNHLY, FYNNEI. There are 15 residues in the CDR3. In DNA form, the CDR3 reads TGTGCCAGCAGTGAAGCGGGGGGGCCCGGGTACGAGCAGTACTTC. Protein: CASSEAGGPGYEQYF.

The rearrangement joins TRBV27 to TRBJ1-3; 7 bases are a match to TRBD1. The CDR3 covers 17 residues. V shed 2 bases, J shed 3 bases, and the junction held 10 bases outside the gene matches. In germline, CDR1 is MNHEY, CDR2 SMNVEV (reference sequence). This CDR3 reads CASSLLSPGGGGNTIYF. As DNA, the CDR3 is TGTGCCAGCAGTTTACTATCTCCAGGGGGTGGTGGAAACACCATATATTTT.

The chain couples TRBV28 to TRBJ2-1, with TRBD1 as a possible D gene (7 bases). V lost 6 bases, J lost 6 bases, and 18 bases lay in between. This CDR3 spans 15 amino acids. Germline V CDR1 and CDR2: MDHEN, SYDVKM. The CDR3 DNA is TGTGCCAGCAGCCTAGGAGGGGGCAAGGGCAATGAGCAGTTCTTC. This translates into CASSLGGGKGNEQFF.

The V call is TRBV19, the J call TRBJ1-1, with D perhaps matching TRBD1 (5 bases). Germline assignment: CDR1 LNHDA and CDR2 SQIVND (reference sequence). The CDR3 runs to 14 residues. The V end was cut by 6 bases, the J end by 0 bases, with 11 bases between. CDR3 region: CASSVQGMNTEAFF. CDR3 sequence (DNA): TGTGCCAGTAGCGTCCAGGGCATGAACACTGAAGCTTTCTTT.

This clone appeared once. The chain links TRBV28 to TRBJ2-7; TRBD2 matches at 9 bases. The CDR3 has 15 residues. The junction had 9 bases not matched to a gene; V was cut back by 7 bases and J by 2 bases. Germline values: CDR1 MDHEN, CDR2 SYDVKM. The CDR3 region is CASTPQAGGPYEQYF. The CDR3 nucleotides read TGTGCCAGCACCCCCCAGGCGGGAGGGCCCTACGAGCAGTACTTC. The whole variable domain, filled in from reference TRBV28 and TRBJ2-7, reads DVKVTQSSRYLVKRTGEKVFLECVQDMDHENMFWYRQDPGLGLRLIYFSYDVKMKEKGDIPEGYSVSREKKERFSLILESASTNQTSMYLCASTPQAGGPYEQYFGPGTRLTVT.

The genes are TRBV19 and TRBJ1-2; D possibly corresponds to TRBD1 (5 bases). V was cut by 7 bases and J by 8 bases, with 26 bases left in between. CDR1 and CDR2 (germline): LNHDA, SQIVND (reference sequence). The CDR3 is 16 residues long. The CDR3 DNA reads TGTGCCAGTATGGACACCACTGGGGCAGGGAGGGAGGGCTACACCTTC. Protein: CASMDTTGAGREGYTF. Full variable domain (remainder filled in from reference TRBV19 and TRBJ1-2): DGGITQSPKYLFRKEGQNVTLSCEQNLNHDAMYWYRQDPGQGLRLIYYSQIVNDFQKGDIAEGYSVSREKKESFPLTVTSAQKNPTAFYLCASMDTTGAGREGYTFGSGTRLTVV.

This chain connects TRBV6-2 or TRBV6-3 to TRBJ2-2; the match to TRBD1 covers 7 bases. The CDR3 length is 15 residues. Germline V CDR1 and CDR2: MNHEY, SVGEGT. Trimming at V came to 5 bases and at J to 5 bases, leaving 8 bases not matched to a gene. CDR3 sequence: CASSRTGARTGELFF. In nucleotides, the CDR3 is TGTGCCAGCAGTAGAACAGGGGCACGAACCGGGGAGCTGTTTTTT.

The chain carries TRBV7-9 and TRBJ2-5; TRBD2 agrees at 9 bases. Germline CDR1 SEHNR, CDR2 FQNEAQ (reference sequence). J lost 5 bases, V lost 4 bases, and 5 bases had no gene match. This CDR3 contains 14 residues. CDR3 in amino acids: CASSSGTSWETQYF. CDR3 sequence (DNA): TGTGCCAGCAGCTCCGGGACTAGCTGGGAGACCCAGTACTTC. The full variable domain, completed using reference TRBV7-9 and TRBJ2-5, is DTGVSQNPRHKITKRGQNVTFRCDPISEHNRLYWYRQTLGQGPEFLTYFQNEAQLEKSRLLSDRFSAERPKGSFSTLEIQRTEQGDSAMYLCASSSGTSWETQYFGPGTRLLVL.

CDR3 nucleotide sequence: TGTGCCAGCAGCCCGCCGGGACAGGATGAAAAACTGTTTTTT. Protein sequence: CASSPPGQDEKLFF. The V and J genes are TRBV4-2 and TRBJ1-4; 8 nucleotides agree with TRBD1. Trimming removed 4 bases from V and 6 bases from J; junction bases left unmatched: 4. Germline V CDR1 and CDR2: LGHNA, YNFKEQ. This CDR3 is built from 14 residues.

The chain joins TRBV5-4 to TRBJ2-5, with 9 positions matching TRBD2. The CDR3 totals 16 residues. V trimming: 0 bases; J trimming: 5 bases; junction bases outside the gene matches: 8. In germline, CDR1 is SGHNT, CDR2 YYREEE (reference sequence). The CDR3 DNA reads TGTGCCAGCAGCTTGGAGCTGGCGGGGGGGCGGGAGACCCAGTACTTC. It translates to CASSLELAGGRETQYF. Supplemented by reference TRBV5-4 and TRBJ2-5, the full variable domain reads ETGVTQSPTHLIKTRGQQVTLRCSSQSGHNTVSWYQQALGQGPQFIFQYYREEENGRGNFPPRFSGLQFPNYSSELNVNALELDDSALYLCASSLELAGGRETQYFGPGTRLLVL.

This rearrangement joins TRBV18 to TRBJ1-1, with unresolved D. The CDR3 sequence is 14 residues long. Trimming removed 0 bases from V and 5 bases from J, with 10 bases in between. Germline loops: CDR1 KGHSH, CDR2 LQKENI. CDR3 sequence (DNA): TGTGCCAGCTCACCACCTCCAGGAGGGACTGAAGCTTTCTTT. This sequence encodes CASSPPPGGTEAFF.

The gene calls are TRBV28 and TRBJ1-2; 8 bases are a match to TRBD1. CDR3 length equals 14 residues. Germline CDR1 MDHEN, CDR2 SYDVKM. V lost 4 bases, J lost 3 bases, and 4 bases stayed unmatched. The CDR3 DNA reads TGTGCCAGCAGTTCAGGGGGCCTGTACTATGGCTACACCTTC. It specifies CASSSGGLYYGYTF.

This chain joins TRBV15 and TRBJ1-5, with 10 bases lining up with TRBD1. Trimming at V came to 5 bases and at J to 3 bases, leaving 4 bases not matched to a gene. This CDR3 has 15 amino acids. Germline V gene sequence: CDR1 LNHNV, CDR2 YYDKDF (reference sequence). The CDR3 region is CATSRGQGVNQPQHF. CDR3 nucleotide sequence: TGTGCCACCAGCCGAGGACAGGGGGTCAATCAGCCCCAGCATTTT.

V is TRBV9 and J is TRBJ2-2, with D uncertain. Trimming stripped 4 bases from V and 6 bases from J, with 10 bases between. This CDR3 region has 13 residues. In germline, CDR1 is SGDLS, CDR2 YYNGEE. In DNA form, the CDR3 reads TGTGCCAGCAGCTTCCTAAGCGCCGGGGAGCTGTTTTTT. Its translation is CASSFLSAGELFF.

About this clone itself: A read error may produce the germline difference seen at one junction end. The chain joins TRBV7-7 to TRBJ2-3, with D possibly being TRBD2 (6 bases). Germline CDR1 and CDR2: SSHAT and FNYEAQ (reference sequence). There are 15 residues in the CDR3. CDR3 residues: CASSSGTGASDTQYF. The CDR3 nucleotides are TGTGCTAGCAGCTCCGGGACTGGAGCCTCAGATACGCAGTATTTT. The full variable domain, completed using reference TRBV7-7 and TRBJ2-3, is GAGVSQSPRYKVTKRGQDVTLRCDPISSHATLYWYQQALGQGPEFLTYFNYEAQPDKSGLPSDRFSAERPEGSISTLTIQRTEQRDSAMYRCASSSGTGASDTQYFGPGTRLTVL.

This chain joins TRBV6-5 and TRBJ1-2, with TRBD1 matching over 10 bases. This CDR3 has 14 residues. Germline V gene sequence: CDR1 MNHEY, CDR2 SVGAGI. Germline trimming cut 4 bases from V and 4 bases from J; bases unmatched to any gene: 3. In DNA, the CDR3 is TGTGCCAGCAGTTTCCGGACAGGGGGCTATGGCTACACCTTC. Translating it yields CASSFRTGGYGYTF.

The chain couples TRBV5-4 to TRBJ1-1; D not certain. Germline V CDR1 and CDR2: SGHNT, YYREEE (reference sequence). This CDR3 region has 13 residues. Trimming left V 4 bases short and J 1 base short, with 8 bases between. CDR3: CASSPDPNTEAFF. The CDR3 coding sequence is TGTGCCAGCAGCCCAGATCCGAACACTGAAGCTTTCTTT.

V usage is TRBV5-1 and J usage is TRBJ2-1; TRBD2 matches 11 bases. The CDR3 is made up of 15 amino acids. Germline V lookup: CDR1 SGHRS, CDR2 YFSETQ. V lost 3 bases and J lost 5; bases outside the gene matches: 4. CDR3 nucleotide sequence: TGCGCCAGCAGCTCACTAGCGGGGGCAGACAATGAGCAGTTCTTC. Its protein product is CASSSLAGADNEQFF.